The 8 T cell receptor beta chains below were found in one sample sequenced in a study of response to subunit inactivated influenza vaccine. TCRdb used MiXCR to reprocess the RT-PCR reads, holding one entry per CDR3 protein. Of 650,000 to 700,000 distinct CDR3 sequences detected, around 14% appear once; the ten largest clones hold 11%. Here the sequenced sample was PBMCs from blood, taken 11 to 12 days after vaccination. Receptor source: a man aged 45-65 years who received an inactivated influenza vaccine.

The CDR3 coding sequence is TGTGCCAGCAGTACCCCCGGCAGCTCTGGAAACACCATATATTTT. Translating gives CASSTPGSSGNTIYF. This chain uses TRBV12-3 or TRBV12-4 with TRBJ1-3; unclear D gene. There are 15 residues in the CDR3. V was pared by 5 bases and J by 0 bases, with 11 bases between.

This chain uses TRBV11-2 with TRBJ1-3; no clear D. From germline, CDR1 is SGHAT and CDR2 FQNNGV. The CDR3 is 17 amino acids. Trimming took 1 base from V and 0 from J, leaving 13 bases between them. This CDR3 reads CASSLGVVDLSGNTIYF. The CDR3 coding sequence is TGTGCCAGCAGCTTAGGAGTCGTAGACCTCTCTGGAAACACCATATATTTT.

This clonotype has more than one count but fewer than ten. The V gene is TRBV4-1, the J gene TRBJ1-4; D is unclear. Trimming cost V 2 bases and J 7 bases, with 17 bases left between them. Germline values: CDR1 MGHRA, CDR2 YSYEKL. This CDR3 is built from 16 residues. CDR3 in amino acids: CASSQYNGGGSEKLFF. In nucleotides, the CDR3 is TGCGCCAGCAGCCAATATAACGGCGGTGGAAGTGAAAAACTGTTTTTT.

This clonotype was observed a few times. The CDR3 nucleotides read TGTGCCAGCAGTTTAGCAGCCAGGGGATCCAGTCGCCAGCATTTT. Residues: CASSLAARGSSRQHF. The chain joins TRBV12-3 or TRBV12-4 to TRBJ1-5, with D possibly being TRBD1 (6 bases). There are 15 residues in the CDR3. Between the trimmed V and J ends, which lost 0 bases and 12 bases, there was a span of 18 bases.

The chain joins TRBV7-2 to TRBJ2-7; 7 bases line up with TRBD1. CDR1 and CDR2 from the germline V gene are SGHTA and FQGNSA. This CDR3 region has 15 residues. The trim removed 5 bases at V and 3 bases at J, leaving 10 bases unmatched. CDR3 sequence: CASSDGQAQNYEQYF. The CDR3 nucleotides are TGTGCCAGCAGCGATGGACAGGCCCAAAACTACGAGCAGTACTTC.

This clonotype was counted between two and nine times. The chain couples TRBV5-6 to TRBJ2-5; 10 positions match TRBD2. The trim removed 4 bases at V and 2 bases at J, leaving 5 bases unmatched. Germline loops: CDR1 SGHDT, CDR2 YYEEEE. This CDR3 is built from 15 residues. Here the CDR3 DNA reads TGTGCCAGCAGCACGGGACTAGCGCTACAAGAGACCCAGTACTTC. This encodes CASSTGLALQETQYF. The full variable domain, its missing parts supplied by reference TRBV5-6 and TRBJ2-5, is DAGVTQSPTHLIKTRGQQVTLRCSPKSGHDTVSWYQQALGQGPQFIFQYYEEEERQRGNFPDRFSGHQFPNYSSELNVNALLLGDSALYLCASSTGLALQETQYFGPGTRLLVL.

The genes are TRBV4-1 and TRBJ2-1; D might be TRBD1 or TRBD2, each matching 5 bases. Germline loops: CDR1 MGHRA, CDR2 YSYEKL. V lost 4 bases to trimming and J lost 5 bases, with 21 bases between them. The length of the CDR3 is 17 residues. CDR3 in amino acids: CASSRQPAGREHNEQFF. The DNA for the CDR3 is TGCGCCAGCAGCCGACAGCCCGCGGGTAGGGAACACAATGAGCAGTTCTTC.

This clonotype appeared a few times. J is TRBJ2-1 and V is TRBV5-1; TRBD2 matches at 10 bases. The J segment lost 7 bases and the V segment lost 3 bases, leaving 4 bases of the junction unmatched. The CDR3 spans 14 residues. Germline V gene lookup returns CDR1 SGHRS and CDR2 YFSETQ. CDR3 amino acids: CASSSSGSMNEQFF. The DNA of the CDR3 is TGCGCCAGCAGCTCTAGCGGGAGTATGAATGAGCAGTTCTTC. The whole variable domain, filled in from reference TRBV5-1 and TRBJ2-1, reads KAGVTQTPRYLIKTRGQQVTLSCSPISGHRSVSWYQQTPGQGLQFLFEYFSETQRNKGNFPGRFSGRQFSNSRSEMNVSTLELGDSALYLCASSSSGSMNEQFFGPGTRLTVL.